This T cell receptor beta chain was captured by sequencing in a study of blood T cell repertoires in COVID-19. For the study at large: Material from acute and convalescent COVID-19 was sourced from the United States, Italy and Spain.

Original data processing: The authors estimated nucleated cell counts from reference gene primer amplification. Assay used: immunoSEQ multiplex PCR; TCRdb lists only in-frame clones, some missing. That table furnishes V, J and clone size, whereas the DNA furnished D and trimming. Among 140,000 or so clones listed, 84% were seen once. CDR3 length: 15 amino acids. Trimming cost V 6 bases and J 1 base; bases outside gene matches: 4. Germline assignment: CDR1 MDHEN and CDR2 SYDVKM. Enrollment of patients from Seattle took place during active infection, with longitudinal follow-up. The TCR sequence derives from a man aged 25-45 years with COVID-19, enrolled during active disease. The V call is TRBV28, the J call TRBJ2-4; 9 bases match TRBD2. The sample taken for sequencing was peripheral blood. The chain's CDR3 is CASSRSGRAKNIQYF. Here the CDR3 DNA reads TGTGCCAGCAGCCGGAGCGGGAGGGCCAAAAACATTCAGTACTTC.